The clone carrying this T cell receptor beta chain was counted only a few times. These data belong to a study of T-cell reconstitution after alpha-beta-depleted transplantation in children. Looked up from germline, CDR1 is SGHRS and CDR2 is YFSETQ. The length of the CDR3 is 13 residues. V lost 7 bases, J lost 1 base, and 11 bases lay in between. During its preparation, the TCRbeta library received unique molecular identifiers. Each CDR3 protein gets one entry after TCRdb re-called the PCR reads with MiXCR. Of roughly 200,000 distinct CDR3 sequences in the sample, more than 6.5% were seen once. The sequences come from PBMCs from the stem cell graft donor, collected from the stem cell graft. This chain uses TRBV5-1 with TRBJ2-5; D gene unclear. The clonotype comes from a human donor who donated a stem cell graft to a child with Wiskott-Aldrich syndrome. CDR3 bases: TGCGCCAGCCATAGTTCTACCCAAGAGACCCAGTACTTC. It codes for CASHSSTQETQYF.